Only a few counts were recorded for the clone carrying this T cell receptor beta chain. Its antigen is not known. Sequencing used immunoSEQ multiplex PCR; TCRdb keeps in-frame clones, though not all of them. The sample has fewer than 600,000 clones; about 85% are singletons. The donors, all of them Caucasian adults, lived in Nashville, Tennessee. V lost 0 bases, J lost 4 bases, and 15 bases lay in between. Germline V CDR1 and CDR2: KGHSH, LQKENI. This CDR3 spans 16 amino acids. This sample stems from a study of shared clonotypes between healthy human individuals. Study findings and constraints: Sequencing depth was a factor that was expected to affect clonotype sharing among donors.

This receptor was identified in a woman aged 35 to 49 in good health. Some clones in this sample may be carry-over from other donors' samples. The sequenced sample consisted of PBMCs. The V call is TRBV18, the J call TRBJ1-1; D gene unclear. The CDR3 spells CASSPPNQPRGTEAFF. The CDR3 region has the DNA TGTGCCAGCTCACCACCTAACCAACCTCGCGGCACTGAAGCTTTCTTT.